These 25 T cell receptor beta chains originate from one sample sequenced in a study of blood T cell repertoires in COVID-19. The table came from immunoSEQ multiplex PCR; TCRdb's copy has only in-frame clones and leaves some out. The data show 70,000 or so clones, 70% to 90% seen once. The source material was peripheral blood. The source of these receptors is a human donor in a cohort sampled during active COVID-19.

This sequence joins TRBV2 and TRBJ2-7, with TRBD2 as a possible D gene (6 bases). The CDR3 extends over 13 amino acids. Per the germline V gene, CDR1 is SNHLY and CDR2 is FYNNEI. Trimming took off 7 bases at V and 0 bases at J, with 10 bases between the two ends. The CDR3 DNA reads as TGTGCCAGCAAAGGACTAAGCTCCTACGAGCAGTACTTC. Translating gives CASKGLSSYEQYF.

The chain uses TRBV6-4 and TRBJ2-3, with 10 bases lining up with TRBD2. CDR3 size: 16 residues. Trimming cost V 0 bases and J 5 bases; bases outside gene matches: 5. From germline, CDR1 is MRHNA and CDR2 SNTAGT. In nucleotides, the CDR3 is TGTGCCAGCAGTGACTCAGCGGGAGGGGTCATAGATACGCAGTATTTT. It translates to CASSDSAGGVIDTQYF.

The chain employs TRBV6-5 and TRBJ2-1; 10 bases align to TRBD2. Trimming at V came to 2 bases and at J to 8 bases, leaving 3 bases not matched to a gene. The germline CDR1 and CDR2 sequences are MNHEY and SVGAGI. The CDR3 totals 14 residues. The CDR3 region has the DNA TGTGCCAGCAGTTACCCAACTAGCGGGGATGAGCAGTTCTTC. It specifies CASSYPTSGDEQFF.

V and J are TRBV7-3 and TRBJ2-2; 8 positions match TRBD2. CDR1 and CDR2 from the germline V gene are SGHTA and FQGTGA. J lost 0 bases, V lost 5 bases, and 8 bases had no gene match. The CDR3 covers 17 residues. CDR3 coding DNA: TGTGCCAGCAGCCCGCCTCCGGGACTAGCGAACACCGGGGAGCTGTTTTTT. Translation: CASSPPPGLANTGELFF. Variable domain in full (rest from reference TRBV7-3 and TRBJ2-2): GAGVSQTPSNKVTEKGKYVELRCDPISGHTALYWYRQSLGQGPEFLIYFQGTGAADDSGLPNDRFFAVRPEGSVSTLKIQRTERGDSAVYLCASSPPPGLANTGELFFGEGSRLTVL.

This chain uses TRBV6-6 with TRBJ1-1; D ambiguous. Deletions cut 2 bases from V and 2 bases from J, with 9 bases between. The CDR3 covers 14 residues. Germline V CDR1 and CDR2: MNHNY, SVGAGI (reference sequence). The DNA of the CDR3 is TGTGCCAGCAGTTACCAGGCCATAAACACTGAAGCTTTCTTT. Translation gives CASSYQAINTEAFF.

The V and J genes are TRBV5-6 and TRBJ1-3, with D possibly TRBD1 on 5 matching bases. V lost 6 bases, J lost 3 bases, and 13 bases lay in between. Germline lookup yields CDR1 SGHDT and CDR2 YYEEEE. The CDR3 extends over 14 amino acids. The CDR3 reads CASTPRQIGNTIYF. The CDR3 DNA sequence: TGTGCCAGCACCCCAAGACAGATTGGAAACACCATATATTTT.

V and J are TRBV5-1 and TRBJ2-2; D gene unclear. Germline-derived CDR1 and CDR2 are SGHRS and YFSETQ. The length of the CDR3 is 14 residues. V was trimmed by 5 bases and J by 4 bases, leaving 12 bases between them. The DNA for the CDR3 is TGCGCCAGCAGGACTGGGTATGGCACCGGGGAGCTGTTTTTT. It specifies CASRTGYGTGELFF.

The chain couples TRBV5-4 to TRBJ2-1, with D maybe TRBD2 (5 bases). This CDR3 has 15 amino acids. The V end lost 0 bases, the J end lost 10 bases, and 17 bases lay between the germline ends. Per the germline V gene, CDR1 is SGHNT and CDR2 is YYREEE (reference sequence). CDR3 DNA sequence: TGTGCCAGCAGCTTGGTTGGGGAATTTGGGAGAGAGCAGTTCTTC. Translating gives CASSLVGEFGREQFF.

J is TRBJ2-3 and V is TRBV6-5; D is unresolved. Germline V gives CDR1 MNHEY, CDR2 SVGAGI. V was clipped by 2 bases and J by 2 bases, with 8 bases between them. This CDR3 has 14 residues. CDR3 sequence reads: CASSYRFNTDTQYF. The CDR3 nucleotides read TGTGCCAGCAGTTACCGTTTTAACACAGATACGCAGTATTTT.

This clone was seen only a few times. The chain uses TRBV3-1 (or the pseudogene TRBV3-2) and TRBJ2-5, with D tentatively TRBD1 (6 bases). Looked up from germline, CDR1 is LGHDT and CDR2 is YNNKEL (reference sequence). This CDR3 spans 16 amino acids. Trimming removed 4 bases at V and 0 bases at J, with 15 bases between. This CDR3 is CASSPGRGTYQETQYF. The CDR3 nucleotides read TGTGCCAGCAGCCCGGGAAGGGGGACCTACCAAGAGACCCAGTACTTC.

This clone was seen once. The gene calls are TRBV10-1 and TRBJ1-4; 10 positions match TRBD1. V dropped 6 bases and J dropped 8; count of bases not matched to a gene: 6. Germline loops: CDR1 WNHNN, CDR2 SYGVQD (reference sequence). The CDR3 spans 14 residues. The DNA for the CDR3 is TGCGCCAGCAGCGACAGGGGGCCGGGGGAAAAACTGTTTTTT. It is translated as CASSDRGPGEKLFF.

The chain couples TRBV10-3 to TRBJ2-7, with 12 bases matching TRBD2. The V segment lost 6 bases and the J segment 3 bases; nucleotides outside the gene matches: 0. The CDR3 totals 13 residues. CDR1 and CDR2 from the germline V gene are ENHRY and SYGVKD. CDR3 in DNA: TGTGCCATCAGGACTAGCGGGAGCTACGAGCAGTACTTC. Translation gives CAIRTSGSYEQYF.

The chain has TRBV28 and TRBJ2-2; TRBD2 might be the D (5 bases). Germline lookup yields CDR1 MDHEN and CDR2 SYDVKM. The V end lost 7 bases, the J end lost 6 bases, and 15 bases lay between the germline ends. The CDR3 length is 14 residues. CDR3 nucleotides: TGTGCCAGCACGAGGCTAGCTGGGGCCGGGGAGCTGTTTTTT. Protein sequence: CASTRLAGAGELFF. The full variable domain, in which reference TRBV28 and TRBJ2-2 provide the parts outside the CDR3, is DVKVTQSSRYLVKRTGEKVFLECVQDMDHENMFWYRQDPGLGLRLIYFSYDVKMKEKGDIPEGYSVSREKKERFSLILESASTNQTSMYLCASTRLAGAGELFFGEGSRLTVL.

This sequence joins TRBV27 and TRBJ2-5, with a tentative D call TRBD2 (7 bases). This CDR3 spans 14 amino acids. Germline lookup yields CDR1 MNHEY and CDR2 SMNVEV (reference sequence). Trimming took 6 bases from V and 2 from J, leaving 13 bases between them. Here the CDR3 DNA reads TGTGCCAGCAGGGGGGGGGCATTACAAGAGACCCAGTACTTC. Residues: CASRGGALQETQYF.

In this sample, this clone turned up once. This chain connects TRBV29-1 to TRBJ2-5, with D unclear. CDR1 is SQVTM, CDR2 ANQGSEA, per germline. V was clipped by 6 bases and J by 0 bases, with 14 bases between them. This CDR3 is built from 14 residues. CDR3 protein: CSVGSLQYQETQYF. CDR3 bases: TGCAGCGTGGGCAGTCTCCAGTACCAAGAGACCCAGTACTTC.

This chain connects TRBV11-2 to TRBJ2-1, with D possibly matching TRBD2 (6 bases). Germline V CDR1 and CDR2: SGHAT, FQNNGV. CDR3 length equals 19 residues. Deletions cut 3 bases from V and 7 bases from J, with 28 bases between. CDR3 residues: CASSLGMGGSGAWRNEQFF. The CDR3 region has the DNA TGTGCCAGCAGCTTGGGTATGGGAGGTAGCGGAGCCTGGAGGAATGAGCAGTTCTTC.

This chain uses TRBV4-2 with TRBJ1-2; the D is unclear. The germline CDR1 and CDR2 sequences are LGHNA and YNFKEQ. Trimming left V 1 base short and J 5 bases short, with 11 bases between. CDR3 length: 14 residues. The CDR3 region has the DNA TGTGCCAGCAGCCAAGTCGAACAAGATTATGGCTACACCTTC. It yields the protein CASSQVEQDYGYTF.

The V and J genes are TRBV30 and TRBJ2-1; D remains ambiguous. Per the germline V gene, CDR1 is GTSNPN and CDR2 is SVGIG (reference sequence). The CDR3 consists of 15 residues. With 0 bases removed from V and 7 bases from J, the gap between germline ends came to 16 bases. The DNA of the CDR3 is TGTGCCTGGAGTGTACTCCTAGGAACTGGAAATGAGCAGTTCTTC. This gives the protein CAWSVLLGTGNEQFF.

DNA for the CDR3: TGTGCCAGTTACAGGGTCCCGAACTCCTACGAGCAGTACTTC. Its protein product is CASYRVPNSYEQYF. The chain joins TRBV6-6 to TRBJ2-7, with D possibly matching TRBD1 (6 bases). The length of the CDR3 is 14 residues. V was pared by 9 bases and J by 0 bases, with 15 bases between. Germline V gives CDR1 MNHNY, CDR2 SVGAGI (reference sequence).

This chain connects TRBV11-2 to TRBJ2-3; D is possibly TRBD2 (5 bases). Germline CDR1 is SGHAT and CDR2 is FQNNGV. Trimming left V 0 bases short and J 2 bases short, with 15 bases between. CDR3 length equals 17 residues. The CDR3 DNA sequence: TGTGCCAGCAGCTTAGATCATAATAGCGATTACACAGATACGCAGTATTTT. It specifies CASSLDHNSDYTDTQYF.

The V gene is TRBV5-1, the J gene TRBJ1-1; D is uncertain. The CDR3 runs to 13 residues. V was cut by 4 bases and J by 4 bases, with 11 bases left in between. Germline-derived CDR1 and CDR2 are SGHRS and YFSETQ. In DNA form, the CDR3 reads TGCGCCAGCAGCAGGAGGAGAGGCACTGAAGCTTTCTTT. Its protein is CASSRRRGTEAFF.

The chain uses TRBV11-2 and TRBJ2-7, with D hard to call. Trimming cost V 1 base and J 4 bases, with 5 bases left between them. Germline lookup yields CDR1 SGHAT and CDR2 FQNNGV. The CDR3 sequence is 12 residues long. CDR3 sequence reads: CASSLVLYEQYF. The CDR3 coding sequence is TGTGCCAGCAGCTTAGTACTATACGAGCAGTACTTC.

The V and J genes are TRBV27 and TRBJ1-1, with a tentative D call TRBD1 (5 bases). Germline V gene sequence: CDR1 MNHEY, CDR2 SMNVEV (reference sequence). CDR3 length: 13 amino acids. Trimming took off 6 bases at V and 1 base at J, with 9 bases between the two ends. For the CDR3, the DNA is TGTGCCAGCAGCGCCGGGGGGAACACTGAAGCTTTCTTT. It is translated as CASSAGGNTEAFF.

Here the CDR3 DNA reads TGTGCCAGCACCCTGAGGGGGACCCACGAGCAGTACTTC. Its translation: CASTLRGTHEQYF. The rearrangement links TRBV27 to TRBJ2-7; weak D call: TRBD1 (6 bases). The CDR3 has 13 amino acids. V was clipped by 7 bases and J by 5 bases, with 15 bases between them. Germline CDR1 MNHEY, CDR2 SMNVEV (reference sequence).

This rearrangement joins TRBV11-3 to TRBJ2-1; D might be TRBD2 (6 bases). Germline V gives CDR1 SGHNT, CDR2 YENEEA. There are 13 residues in the CDR3. V was shortened by 4 bases and J by 15 bases, with 19 bases between the two germline ends. CDR3 DNA sequence: TGTGCCAGCAGCTACGGGACTGGGAGAAGCGTGTTCTTC. It codes for CASSYGTGRSVFF.